Included here is one T cell receptor (beta chain) sequence, with context. Its antigen has not been determined. Qualities for individual bases were not recorded, and no much larger clone is one base off. The data originate from a study of STAT3 mutations in large granular lymphocyte leukemia (dated by TCRdb to between 2018 and 2020). Context from the whole study: About half of the T-LGLL patients who underwent longitudinal sequencing carried canonical activating STAT3 mutations. As controls, the study also included longitudinal sequencing of a couple of patients with natural killer LGL leukemia. One or more immunosuppressive therapy regimens were given to more than half of T-LGLL patients, and hematologic response was seen in over 35% of the treated patients. Patients with T-cell large granular lymphocyte leukemia underwent serial deep sequencing of TCRbeta CDR3 and STAT3 to reconstruct clonal hierarchy and dynamics. From an initial cohort of under 250 LGL patients, about 19 representative T-LGLL cases were picked for longitudinal TCRbeta and STAT3 sequencing. For each patient, sequencing was performed at an average of 4 time points, with a range of 2 to 8 samplings.

General findings and caveats noted by the study authors: At least one immunodominant TCRbeta clonotype was present in every T-LGLL patient, and multiple immunodominant subclonotypes appeared in about half of the T-LGLL patients. The linking of therapy response to changes in TCR clonal burden was complicated by variable intervals between samplings and differing treatment regimens. In about 30% of the 18 patients, TCR clonotype switching occurred after therapy, and every newly emerging clone was STAT3 wild type. Persisting codominant clonotypes in some patients meant a small but highly pathogenic clone may have been missed. Because no samples were available when a clone first appeared, clonal expansion had to be inferred from samplings taken at other points. The burden of the dominant TCR clone was higher than the STAT3 mutant burden in several patients, which suggests that the STAT3 mutation arose secondarily inside a clone that had already expanded.

V ends up 1 base short and J 5 bases short, with an unmatched junction base count of 7. As encoded in the germline V gene, CDR1 is KGHSH while CDR2 is LQKENI. The CDR3 measures 15 amino acids from cysteine to phenylalanine. Just CDR3 DNA is preserved here, 45 bases in frame from base 1. The same DNA, extracted from blood mononuclear cells, served for both the TCR sequencing and the STAT3 sequencing. TCRbeta libraries were sequenced on an Illumina MiSeq, and an average of roughly 41,000 productive templates per sample was obtained. TCRbeta CDR3 libraries were generated with the immunoSEQ assay using multiplex PCR amplification. Per the source publication's procedure: Repertoire diversity was calculated as previously defined, with values near 0 taken to indicate extremely monoclonal samples. Sourced from immuneACCESS, this table was stored by TCRdb with only in-frame sequences that have V and J called. A share of the clones is absent; for the studies checked, an unresolved V gene accounts for under half, and the remainder has no known explanation. V and J calls and clone size are those listed in that table; D and trimming were worked out from the DNA. For this sample there are about 40,000 clones; nearly 90% appear just once. 0.43% of the sample lies in the top ten.

Sequences were obtained from PBMCs. The V and J genes are TRBV18 and TRBJ1-1; 7 middle bases align to TRBD1. This TCR came from a human donor with T large granular lymphocyte leukemia. Some clones in this sample may be carry-over from other donors' samples. The DNA is TGTGCCAGCTCACCACTAGACAGGGTTGGAACTGAAGCTTTCTTT. It is translated as CASSPLDRVGTEAFF.